This entry lists 10 T cell receptor beta chains sequenced from one sample in a study of shared clonotypes between healthy human individuals. The naive CD8 subset, CD45RO-negative cells positively selected for CCR7, excluded terminally differentiated effector memory CD45RA+ cells. This table comes from immunoSEQ multiplex PCR, and its TCRdb copy is limited to in-frame clones, with some not included. The sample includes around 600,000 clones, around 96% of them seen just once. Specimen: naive CD8+ T cells sorted from blood. These receptors were taken from a woman aged 30 to 39 in good health.

The V call is TRBV27, the J call TRBJ1-4; 7 bases align to TRBD1. Germline V gene lookup returns CDR1 MNHEY and CDR2 SMNVEV (reference sequence). The CDR3 contains 14 residues. The trim removed 2 bases at V and 7 bases at J, leaving 4 bases unmatched. The CDR3 DNA reads TGTGCCAGCAGTTTAGGAGGGGGCGGTGAAAAACTGTTTTTT. It encodes CASSLGGGGEKLFF.

This sequence joins TRBV19 and TRBJ2-4; 9 nucleotides line up with TRBD1. With V trimmed by 3 bases and J by 4 bases, 10 bases remained unmatched. From germline, CDR1 is LNHDA and CDR2 SQIVND (reference sequence). CDR3 size: 17 residues. The CDR3 coding sequence is TGTGCCAGTAGTATGACCCTAGGACAGGGGCCGAAAAACATTCAGTACTTC. Protein: CASSMTLGQGPKNIQYF.

The rearrangement joins TRBV19 to TRBJ1-5; 7 bases match TRBD1. The germline V gene has CDR1 LNHDA and CDR2 SQIVND (reference sequence). J gave up 0 bases and V 5 bases, and 10 bases lay outside the gene matches. The CDR3 contains 17 residues. CDR3 amino acids: CASSPGTASYSNQPQHF. The CDR3 region has the DNA TGTGCCAGTAGTCCCGGGACAGCGAGTTATAGCAATCAGCCCCAGCATTTT.

This chain connects TRBV19 to TRBJ2-7; possible D gene TRBD1, 5 bases. CDR1 LNHDA and CDR2 SQIVND come from the germline V gene (reference sequence). The ends were cut back, 6 bases at V and 3 bases at J, with 15 bases in the middle. The CDR3 has 14 amino acids. The CDR3 coding sequence is TGTGCCAGTAGACCCGGAAGGGGAAACTACGAGCAGTACTTC. This gives the protein CASRPGRGNYEQYF.

The CDR3 protein is CASSQDQNSYEQYF. CDR3 DNA: TGTGCCAGCAGCCAAGACCAGAATTCCTACGAGCAGTACTTC. This chain links TRBV14 with TRBJ2-7; D remains ambiguous. Germline V gene lookup returns CDR1 SGHDN and CDR2 FVKESK. CDR3 size: 14 residues. Trimming took 0 bases from V and 1 from J, leaving 7 bases between them.

V and J are TRBV7-9 and TRBJ2-7; TRBD2 might be the D (6 bases). There are 15 residues in the CDR3. CDR1 and CDR2 (germline): SEHNR, FQNEAQ (reference sequence). With 1 base removed from V and 5 bases from J, the gap between germline ends came to 15 bases. CDR3 DNA sequence: TGTGCCAGCAGCTTAGTCGGGACTCTGGTCCACGAGCAGTACTTC. It is translated as CASSLVGTLVHEQYF.

This chain connects TRBV29-1 to TRBJ2-7, with unresolved D. The CDR3 spans 11 residues. Deletions cut 6 bases from V and 4 bases from J, with 10 bases between. The germline V gene has CDR1 SQVTM and CDR2 ANQGSEA. The CDR3 DNA reads TGCAGCGTGGCCTGGGGTTACGAGCAGTACTTC. Translating it yields CSVAWGYEQYF.

The V gene is TRBV6-1, the J gene TRBJ1-4; 8 positions match TRBD1. The germline gives CDR1 MNHNS, CDR2 SASEGT. This CDR3 has 19 amino acids. Trimming at V came to 1 base and at J to 0 bases, leaving 10 bases not matched to a gene. This CDR3 is CASSEEAGGFGTTNEKLFF. The CDR3 DNA follows: TGTGCCAGCAGTGAAGAGGCAGGGGGCTTCGGGACAACTAATGAAAAACTGTTTTTT.

The J gene is TRBJ2-1, the V gene TRBV4-2, with TRBD2 as a possible D gene (5 bases). CDR1 and CDR2 from the germline V gene are LGHNA and YNFKEQ. The CDR3 contains 14 residues. The V gene lost 8 bases and the J gene lost 2 bases, with 13 bases spanning the gap. The CDR3 region has the DNA TGTGCCAGCCGGCCGGAGGCTACCTACAATGAGCAGTTCTTC. The encoded protein is CASRPEATYNEQFF.

The chain joins TRBV30 to TRBJ2-1; D unresolved. The CDR3 extends over 13 amino acids. Per germline, CDR1 GTSNPN and CDR2 SVGIG (reference sequence). The V end lost 0 bases, the J end lost 4 bases, and 7 bases lay between the germline ends. In nucleotides, the CDR3 is TGTGCCTGGAGTGTAAACAGATACAATGAGCAGTTCTTC. It is translated as CAWSVNRYNEQFF.